This record concerns one T cell receptor (beta chain) sequence. These data are taken from a study of blood T cell repertoires in COVID-19. Profiled with immunoSEQ multiplex PCR; TCRdb holds only in-frame clones, not every one. The sample holds 140,000 or so clones, 70% to 90% seen once. The TCR was taken from a human donor with acute or convalescent COVID-19. The donor label of this sample is uncertain. Sample: peripheral blood.

CDR3 in amino acids: CASRGQQNEKLFF. DNA for the CDR3: TGTGCCAGCAGGGGACAGCAGAATGAAAAACTGTTTTTT. V gene TRBV7-2 combines with J gene TRBJ1-4; 7 nucleotides align to TRBD1. The V and J ends lost 6 bases and 5 bases, in that order; junction bases with no gene match: 3. CDR3 size: 13 residues. The V gene's germline CDR1 is SGHTA and CDR2 FQGNSA.